The 25 T cell receptor beta chains reported below all come from one sample, sequenced in a study of regulatory dendritic cells for organ transplantation (dated by TCRdb to about 2017). The library relied on the immunoSEQ multiplex PCR assay. The table was pulled from immuneACCESS by TCRdb, which kept in-frame rearrangements only. Such tables lose some clones; where checked, under half of the loss comes from unresolved V genes, and the rest has no known cause. The sample records 21,000 or so clones, about 80% of which are singletons. Jointly, the top ten make up 0.75% to 0.95% of the sample. The sample consisted of memory CD4+ T cells from blood. The meaning of the sample's cell subset or site label: CD45RO+ memory T cells. All receptors derive from a human donor in good health.

The gene calls are TRBV18 and TRBJ2-1; D possibly corresponds to TRBD1 (6 bases). V gave up 5 bases and J gave up 7 bases, with 24 bases separating them. The CDR3 is 17 residues long. Per germline, CDR1 KGHSH and CDR2 LQKENI. The CDR3: CASSTSSGTSDGNEQFF. DNA for the CDR3: TGTGCCAGCTCAACATCTTCCGGGACATCCGACGGGAATGAGCAGTTCTTC.

The gene calls are TRBV5-1 and TRBJ2-1, with 10 bases aligning to TRBD2. The germline V gene has CDR1 SGHRS and CDR2 YFSETQ. The CDR3 totals 15 residues. With V trimmed by 0 bases and J by 5 bases, 2 bases remained unmatched. This CDR3 is CASSLALAGHNEQFF. The CDR3 DNA is TGCGCCAGCAGCTTGGCACTAGCGGGGCACAATGAGCAGTTCTTC.

This clone turned up a few times. V usage is TRBV4-2 and J usage is TRBJ2-2, with D perhaps TRBD1 (6 bases). Germline V gives CDR1 LGHNA, CDR2 YNFKEQ. The CDR3 is 16 amino acids. Trimming took 4 bases from V and 7 from J, leaving 19 bases between them. The CDR3 DNA reads TGTGCCAGCAGCCTCAGGGCAGGGGATAGGGGCGGGGAGCTGTTTTTT. As protein: CASSLRAGDRGGELFF.

The chain combines TRBV5-1 with TRBJ2-3, with TRBD2 identical over 8 bases. The germline V gene encodes CDR1 SGHRS and CDR2 YFSETQ. The CDR3 loop spans 18 amino acids. V shed 3 bases, J shed 2 bases, and the junction held 14 bases outside the gene matches. CDR3 in DNA: TGCGCCAGCAGCTCTGTAAAAGGCGGGGGGCCATCCACAGATACGCAGTATTTT. Its protein is CASSSVKGGGPSTDTQYF.

The chain recombines TRBV29-1 with TRBJ2-5, with 9 bases that match TRBD2. Germline CDR1 is SQVTM and CDR2 is ANQGSEA. V lost 5 bases, J lost 5 bases, and 6 bases stayed unmatched. The CDR3 runs 13 residues. The CDR3 loop is CSVRGGAGETQYF. CDR3 nucleotide sequence: TGCAGCGTTCGCGGGGGGGCAGGCGAGACCCAGTACTTC.

This chain joins TRBV9 and TRBJ1-6; 8 bases line up with TRBD1. The V and J ends lost 3 bases and 6 bases, in that order; junction bases with no gene match: 2. The CDR3 runs to 14 residues. Germline lookup yields CDR1 SGDLS and CDR2 YYNGEE. CDR3 nucleotide sequence: TGTGCCAGCAGCGGGACAGGGAGTAATTCACCCCTCCACTTT. Its protein is CASSGTGSNSPLHF.

The chain employs TRBV6-5 and TRBJ1-1; weak D call: TRBD1 (5 bases). Germline V gene data show CDR1 as MNHEY and CDR2 as SVGAGI. V gave up 6 bases and J gave up 5 bases, with 10 bases separating them. CDR3 length: 12 amino acids. CDR3 loop: CASRRRVTEAFF. DNA for the CDR3: TGTGCCAGCAGACGCAGGGTTACTGAAGCTTTCTTT.

The rearrangement joins TRBV29-1 to TRBJ2-3, with TRBD2 as a possible D gene (6 bases). Looked up from germline, CDR1 is SQVTM and CDR2 is ANQGSEA. CDR3 length: 12 amino acids. Trimming left V 6 bases short and J 4 bases short, with 11 bases between. The CDR3 DNA reads as TGCAGCGTGGGGACGGGGGCAGATACGCAGTATTTT. As protein: CSVGTGADTQYF.

CDR3 protein: CASSDWDRGEKLFF. The CDR3, as DNA: TGTGCCAGCAGTGACTGGGACAGGGGCGAAAAACTGTTTTTT. V gene TRBV25-1 combines with J gene TRBJ1-4, with 10 nucleotides matching TRBD1. This CDR3 has 14 amino acids. The V gene's germline CDR1 is MGHDK and CDR2 SYGVNS. V gave up 3 bases and J gave up 8 bases; unmatched junction bases: 3.

The chain is built from TRBV5-1 and TRBJ2-5; 11 positions match TRBD2. This CDR3 has 15 amino acids. Per germline, CDR1 SGHRS and CDR2 YFSETQ. V shed 3 bases and J 3 bases; nucleotides not matched to a gene: 4. The CDR3 loop is CASSWLLAGEETQYF. In DNA, the CDR3 is TGCGCCAGCAGCTGGCTACTAGCGGGGGAAGAGACCCAGTACTTC.

A remark on this clone: One end of the junction fails to match germline, which may point to a read error. J is TRBJ1-1 and V is TRBV6-1; D possibly corresponds to TRBD1 (5 bases). The CDR3 runs to 14 residues. The V gene's germline CDR1 is MNHNS and CDR2 SASEGT. The DNA of the CDR3 is TGTGCCACCAGTGACGGGACTATTTCCACTGAAGCTTTCTTT. This codes for CATSDGTISTEAFF.

The table lists this clone with a count of one. The chain joins TRBV19 to TRBJ1-2; D uncertain. Germline CDR1 LNHDA, CDR2 SQIVND (reference sequence). The CDR3 is 15 amino acids. The V end lost 5 bases, the J end lost 0 bases, and 13 bases lay between the germline ends. This CDR3 is CASSPEHSSNYGYTF. CDR3 sequence (DNA): TGTGCCAGTAGTCCCGAGCACAGTTCTAACTATGGCTACACCTTC.

The chain employs TRBV6-5 and TRBJ2-2, with 8 bases matching TRBD2. The CDR3 loop spans 15 amino acids. V shed 7 bases, J shed 0 bases, and the junction held 4 bases outside the gene matches. Germline CDR1 and CDR2: MNHEY and SVGAGI. The CDR3 region has the DNA TGTGCCAGCATTTCCGGGGGGGCGAACACCGGGGAGCTGTTTTTT. Translating gives CASISGGANTGELFF.

This clone was seen a single time. J is TRBJ1-1 and V is TRBV4-1; 9 nucleotides match TRBD1. V trimming: 3 bases; J trimming: 6 bases; junction bases outside the gene matches: 8. CDR1 and CDR2 from the germline V gene are MGHRA and YSYEKL. This CDR3 spans 15 amino acids. The CDR3 coding sequence is TGCGCCAGCAGCCAGGAGGACAGGGGAGACCCTGAAGCTTTCTTT. It yields the protein CASSQEDRGDPEAFF.

The rearrangement uses TRBV5-1 and TRBJ2-2; D gene ambiguous. The CDR3 length is 15 residues. Between the trimmed V and J ends, which lost 1 base and 6 bases, there was a span of 13 bases. CDR1 and CDR2 (germline): SGHRS, YFSETQ. DNA of the CDR3: TGCGCCAGCAGCTTGTCCCCGAGACGGGCCGGGGAGCTGTTTTTT. As protein: CASSLSPRRAGELFF. Looking up the rest from reference TRBV5-1 and TRBJ2-2 gives the full variable domain: KAGVTQTPRYLIKTRGQQVTLSCSPISGHRSVSWYQQTPGQGLQFLFEYFSETQRNKGNFPGRFSGRQFSNSRSEMNVSTLELGDSALYLCASSLSPRRAGELFFGEGSRLTVL.

The J gene is TRBJ2-7, the V gene TRBV19; 10 bases are shared with TRBD2. The CDR3 extends over 15 amino acids. The V and J ends lost 5 bases and 2 bases, in that order; junction bases with no gene match: 6. The germline gives CDR1 LNHDA, CDR2 SQIVND (reference sequence). In DNA form, the CDR3 reads TGTGCCAGTAGTGTCCTAGCGGGGGCGCCCTACGAGCAGTACTTC. Its protein product is CASSVLAGAPYEQYF. The full variable domain, rest sourced from reference TRBV19 and TRBJ2-7, is DGGITQSPKYLFRKEGQNVTLSCEQNLNHDAMYWYRQDPGQGLRLIYYSQIVNDFQKGDIAEGYSVSREKKESFPLTVTSAQKNPTAFYLCASSVLAGAPYEQYFGPGTRLTVT.

The count of this clone is one. This chain connects TRBV9 to TRBJ1-2; unclear D gene. V dropped 7 bases and J dropped 7 bases, with 11 bases sitting between them. The CDR3 spans 11 residues. In germline, CDR1 is SGDLS, CDR2 YYNGEE. The CDR3 protein is CASEREAGYTF. The DNA of the CDR3 is TGTGCCAGCGAAAGGGAGGCTGGCTACACCTTC.

The J gene is TRBJ1-4, the V gene TRBV7-9; D perhaps matches TRBD1 (5 bases). Germline V lookup: CDR1 SEHNR, CDR2 FQNEAQ (reference sequence). V lost 6 bases and J lost 5, with 13 bases in between. The CDR3 sequence is 14 residues long. CDR3 sequence reads: CASRGGVGNEKLFF. In DNA form, the CDR3 reads TGTGCCAGCAGGGGGGGAGTAGGGAATGAAAAACTGTTTTTT.

This chain connects TRBV19 to TRBJ2-7, with a possible D match to TRBD1 (5 bases). V lost 5 bases and J lost 7, with 15 bases in between. Per the germline V gene, CDR1 is LNHDA and CDR2 is SQIVND (reference sequence). This CDR3 has 13 residues. The CDR3 spells CASSPRTSWEQYF. CDR3 sequence (DNA): TGTGCCAGTAGTCCTCGGACAAGCTGGGAGCAGTACTTC.

This clone was recorded only once. The rearrangement links TRBV9 to TRBJ1-2; perhaps TRBD1 as D (5 bases). The germline V gene encodes CDR1 SGDLS and CDR2 YYNGEE. This CDR3 has 14 amino acids. V lost 0 bases, J lost 8 bases, and 14 bases lay in between. The CDR3 loop is CASSVEGGVGGYTF. The CDR3 DNA sequence: TGTGCCAGCAGCGTAGAGGGAGGGGTGGGCGGCTACACCTTC.

This clone turned up a few times. The rearrangement links TRBV7-2 to TRBJ1-1; D call uncertain. Trimming removed 1 base at V and 4 bases at J, with 13 bases between. Per the germline V gene, CDR1 is SGHTA and CDR2 is FQGNSA. The CDR3 length is 15 residues. CDR3 bases: TGTGCCAGCAGCTTAGGAACCCAGGCAGGCACTGAAGCTTTCTTT. It translates to CASSLGTQAGTEAFF.

This chain links TRBV11-3 with TRBJ1-5; 7 positions agree with TRBD1. The germline gives CDR1 SGHNT, CDR2 YENEEA. The CDR3 is 13 amino acids. J gave up 4 bases and V 5 bases, and 2 bases lay outside the gene matches. CDR3: CASSQGQNQPQHF. The CDR3 DNA reads TGTGCCAGCAGCCAGGGACAGAATCAGCCCCAGCATTTT.

This rearrangement joins TRBV11-1 to TRBJ2-1, with no clear D. Trimming shortened V by 1 base and J by 2 bases, and 9 bases separated the two germline ends. This CDR3 is 15 amino acids long. CDR1 is SGHAT and CDR2 is FQDESV in the germline V gene (reference sequence). DNA for the CDR3: TGTGCCAGCAGCTTAGATAAAGCCCCCTACAATGAGCAGTTCTTC. It encodes CASSLDKAPYNEQFF.

The gene calls are TRBV4-1 and TRBJ2-2; 7 bases line up with TRBD1. Germline V gives CDR1 MGHRA, CDR2 YSYEKL. This CDR3 is 16 amino acids long. V dropped 4 bases and J dropped 4; count of bases not matched to a gene: 9. DNA for the CDR3: TGCGCCAGCAGCCCCCTCGGGACAGTCGGCACCGGGGAGCTGTTTTTT. Translation gives CASSPLGTVGTGELFF.

The rearrangement joins TRBV6-1 to TRBJ2-1; possible D gene TRBD1, 6 bases. The germline V gene encodes CDR1 MNHNS and CDR2 SASEGT. V was pared by 3 bases and J by 4 bases, with 22 bases between. The CDR3 has 18 residues. The CDR3 loop reads CASSDLSVRGGVYNEQFF. CDR3 DNA: TGTGCCAGCAGTGATTTGTCTGTTCGTGGGGGCGTATACAATGAGCAGTTCTTC.